This T cell receptor (beta chain) appears in the sequencing data of a study of blood T cells in healthy people across ages. Concerning this clonotype: The antigen is unknown.

Total RNA, at least 5 micrograms per sample, was extracted from PBMCs. Together with a sample-barcoded 5' primer, a J-beta primer mix was included in a second PCR lasting roughly 6 to 12 cycles. Via MiXCR, TCRdb re-called the 5' RACE reads, giving one row per CDR3 protein. The sample yields hundreds of thousands of distinct CDR3 sequences, around 43% seen once. Overall study findings and caveats: Getting older went along with TCR beta diversity per million T cells dropping roughly linearly. Estimated diversity, derived from one million T cells, was regarded as an underestimate.

Material: blood. The receptor's source is a man in his 60s in good health.

The CDR3 protein is CASSLTPLATNEQFF. Here the CDR3 DNA reads TGTGCCAGCAGCTTAACACCACTGGCGACCAATGAGCAGTTCTTC. This chain connects TRBV7-3 to TRBJ2-1; unclear D gene. Trimming took off 0 bases at V and 6 bases at J, with 12 bases between the two ends. The CDR3 contains 15 residues. Germline assignment: CDR1 SGHTA and CDR2 FQGTGA. The full variable domain, with the rest looked up from reference TRBV7-3 and TRBJ2-1, is GAGVSQTPSNKVTEKGKYVELRCDPISGHTALYWYRQSLGQGPEFLIYFQGTGAADDSGLPNDRFFAVRPEGSVSTLKIQRTERGDSAVYLCASSLTPLATNEQFFGPGTRLTVL.